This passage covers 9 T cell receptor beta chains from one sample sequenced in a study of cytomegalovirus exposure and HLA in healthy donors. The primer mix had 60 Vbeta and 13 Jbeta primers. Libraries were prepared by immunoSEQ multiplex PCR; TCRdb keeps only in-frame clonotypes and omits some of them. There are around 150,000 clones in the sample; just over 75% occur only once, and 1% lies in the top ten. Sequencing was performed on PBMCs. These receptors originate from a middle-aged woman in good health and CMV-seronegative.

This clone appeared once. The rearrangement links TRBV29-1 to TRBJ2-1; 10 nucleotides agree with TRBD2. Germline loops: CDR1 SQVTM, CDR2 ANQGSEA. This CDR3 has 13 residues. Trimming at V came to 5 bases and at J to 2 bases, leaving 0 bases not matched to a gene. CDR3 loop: CSVSGRAYNEQFF. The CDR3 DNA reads TGCAGCGTTAGCGGGAGGGCCTACAATGAGCAGTTCTTC.

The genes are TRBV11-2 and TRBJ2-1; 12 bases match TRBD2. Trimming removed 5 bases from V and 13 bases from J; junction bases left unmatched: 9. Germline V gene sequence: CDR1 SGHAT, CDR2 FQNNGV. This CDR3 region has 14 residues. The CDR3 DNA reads TGTGCCAGCAGCCCAATACTAGCGGGAGGTGGACAGTTCTTC. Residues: CASSPILAGGGQFF.

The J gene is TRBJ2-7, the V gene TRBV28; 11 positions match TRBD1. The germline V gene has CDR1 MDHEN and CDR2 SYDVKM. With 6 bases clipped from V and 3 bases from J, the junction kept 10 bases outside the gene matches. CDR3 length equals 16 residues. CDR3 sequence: CASSKNPGQGVYEQYF. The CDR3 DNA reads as TGTGCCAGCAGCAAGAATCCGGGACAGGGGGTCTACGAGCAGTACTTC.

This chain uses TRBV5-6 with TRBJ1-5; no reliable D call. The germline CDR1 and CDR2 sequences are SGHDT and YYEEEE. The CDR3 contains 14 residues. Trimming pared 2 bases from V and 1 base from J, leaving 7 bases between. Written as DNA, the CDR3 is TGTGCCAGCAGCTTTACGGGGAGCAATCAGCCCCAGCATTTT. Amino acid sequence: CASSFTGSNQPQHF.

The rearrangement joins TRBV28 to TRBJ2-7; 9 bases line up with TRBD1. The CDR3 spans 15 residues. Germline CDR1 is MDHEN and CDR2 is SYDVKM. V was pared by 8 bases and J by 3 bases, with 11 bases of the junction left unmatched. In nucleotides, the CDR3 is TGTGCCAGCGCCGCAGACAGGGGGACCTACTACGAGCAGTACTTC. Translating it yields CASAADRGTYYEQYF.

The chain's CDR3 is CASNAGREGIRTYNEQFF. The DNA of the CDR3 is TGTGCCAGCAACGCGGGGCGGGAGGGCATAAGAACCTACAATGAGCAGTTCTTC. This chain connects TRBV5-8 to TRBJ2-1, with 9 nucleotides matching TRBD2. The CDR3 has 18 amino acids. Trimming cost V 6 bases and J 2 bases; bases outside gene matches: 15. Germline V CDR1 and CDR2: SGHTS, YDEGEE.

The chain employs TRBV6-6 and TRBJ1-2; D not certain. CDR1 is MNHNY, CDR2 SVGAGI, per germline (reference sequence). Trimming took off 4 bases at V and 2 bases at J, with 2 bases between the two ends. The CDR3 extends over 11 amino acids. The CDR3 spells CASSLNYGYTF. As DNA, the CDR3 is TGTGCCAGCAGTTTAAACTATGGCTACACCTTC.

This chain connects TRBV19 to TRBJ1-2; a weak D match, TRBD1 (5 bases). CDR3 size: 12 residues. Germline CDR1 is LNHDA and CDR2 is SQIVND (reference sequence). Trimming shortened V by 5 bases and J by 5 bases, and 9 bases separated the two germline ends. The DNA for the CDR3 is TGTGCCAGTAGTGGGGGGGGGTATGGCTACACCTTC. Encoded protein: CASSGGGYGYTF.

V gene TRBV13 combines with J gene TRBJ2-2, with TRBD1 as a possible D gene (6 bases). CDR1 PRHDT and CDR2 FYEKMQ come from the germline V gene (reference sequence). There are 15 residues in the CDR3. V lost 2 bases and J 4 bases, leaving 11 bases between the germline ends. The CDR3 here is CASSLRGTTTGELFF. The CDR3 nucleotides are TGTGCCAGCAGCTTACGAGGGACAACCACCGGGGAGCTGTTTTTT.